This note documents a single T cell receptor (beta chain) sequence. Its antigen is unidentified. The V and J ends lost 4 bases and 5 bases, in that order; junction bases with no gene match: 12. Germline V CDR1 and CDR2: SGHRS, YFSETQ. The CDR3 totals 17 residues. After constant-region reverse-primer amplification, full-length variable regions underwent semi-nested PCR with Nested Universal Primer A. TCRdb redid the calling of the 5' RACE reads with MiXCR, one entry per CDR3 protein. This sample yields fewer than 60,000 distinct CDR3 sequences, of which 28% are seen a single time; approximately 2.3% belongs to the top ten. Study-level points and caveats: In terms of TCR gene usage, tumor memory CD4+ T cells clustered together with blood and lymph node memory CD4+ cells, as well as with lymph node naive CD4+ cells.

The sample was naive CD4+ T cells sorted from blood. Subset described: naive CD4+ T cells, CD4+CD45RA+CD25-. This sequence joins TRBV5-1 and TRBJ1-4, with 9 bases that match TRBD1. This clonotype was obtained from a female donor with breast cancer. The DNA of the CDR3 is TGCGCCAGCAGCCGCGACAGGGGGACCAGGGAGAATGAAAAACTGTTTTTT. It translates to CASSRDRGTRENEKLFF.